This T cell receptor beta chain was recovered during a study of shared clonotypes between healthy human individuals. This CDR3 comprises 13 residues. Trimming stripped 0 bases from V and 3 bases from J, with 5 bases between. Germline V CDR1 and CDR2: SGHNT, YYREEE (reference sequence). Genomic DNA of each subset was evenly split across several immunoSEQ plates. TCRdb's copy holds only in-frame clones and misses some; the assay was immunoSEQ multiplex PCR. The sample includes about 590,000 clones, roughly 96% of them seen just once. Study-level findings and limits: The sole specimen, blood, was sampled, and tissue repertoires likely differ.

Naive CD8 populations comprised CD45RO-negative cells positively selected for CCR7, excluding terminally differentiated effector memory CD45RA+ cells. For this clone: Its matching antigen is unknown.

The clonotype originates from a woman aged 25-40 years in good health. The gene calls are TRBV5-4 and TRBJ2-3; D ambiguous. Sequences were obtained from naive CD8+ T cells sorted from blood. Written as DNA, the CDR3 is TGTGCCAGCAGCTTGGCCATTACAGATACGCAGTATTTT. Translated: CASSLAITDTQYF.